This T cell receptor beta chain was recovered during a study of T-cell reconstitution after alpha-beta-depleted transplantation in children. General observations from the study: One year post-transplant, T-cell counts and diversity were largely derived from T cells produced anew. After transplant, at about two months, alpha-beta T cells were reportedly derived from several hundred expanded graft clones. Surviving recipient T cells and thymic progenitors produced the high day-60 TCRbeta diversity seen in some patients.

This clonotype has more than one count but fewer than ten. No antigen is known for it. It was with unique molecular identifiers that the TCRbeta library was prepared. MiXCR, applied by TCRdb to the PCR reads, yields one record per CDR3 protein. The sample has 500,000 to 600,000 distinct CDR3 sequences, 27% seen once. The CDR3 spans 16 residues. V shed 3 bases, J shed 6 bases, and the junction held 6 bases outside the gene matches. Germline V gene lookup returns CDR1 KGHDR and CDR2 SFDVKD. The clonotype was recovered from a boy younger than two with Wiskott-Aldrich syndrome, due to receive a stem cell transplant. The sequenced sample was PBMCs, obtained before TCRalphabeta/CD19-depleted stem cell transplant. This sequence joins TRBV24-1 and TRBJ2-2; 10 bases fit TRBD2. CDR3 protein: CATSDPGLAYSGELFF. In DNA, the CDR3 is TGTGCCACCAGTGATCCGGGACTAGCGTATTCCGGGGAGCTGTTTTTT.